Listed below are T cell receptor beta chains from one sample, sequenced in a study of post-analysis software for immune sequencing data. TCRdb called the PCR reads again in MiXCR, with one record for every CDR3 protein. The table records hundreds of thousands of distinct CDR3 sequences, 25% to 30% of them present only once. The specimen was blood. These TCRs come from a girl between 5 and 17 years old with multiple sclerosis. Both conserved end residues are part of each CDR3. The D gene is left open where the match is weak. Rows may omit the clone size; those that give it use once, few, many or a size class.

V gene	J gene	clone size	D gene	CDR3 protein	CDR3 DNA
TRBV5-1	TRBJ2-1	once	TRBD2	CASSLEASGTNEQFF	TGCGCCAGCAGCTTGGAGGCTAGCGGGACCAATGAGCAGTTCTTC
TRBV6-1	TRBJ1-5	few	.	CASSEDPGVYSNQPQHF	TGTGCCAGCAGTGAAGATCCGGGGGTCTATAGCAATCAGCCCCAGCATTTT
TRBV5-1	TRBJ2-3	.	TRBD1	CASSLWSDRALADTQYF	TGCGCCAGCAGCTTGTGGTCGGACAGGGCTTTAGCAGATACGCAGTATTTT
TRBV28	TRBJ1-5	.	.	CASAVGGQPQHF	TGTGCCAGCGCCGTTGGTGGTCAGCCCCAGCATTTT
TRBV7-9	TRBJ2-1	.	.	CASSLVAVYNEQFF	TGTGCCAGCAGCTTAGTGGCGGTGTACAATGAGCAGTTCTTC
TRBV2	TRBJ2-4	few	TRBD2	CASRGLAGVGLAKNIQYF	TGTGCCAGCAGGGGACTAGCGGGCGTCGGACTAGCCAAAAACATTCAGTACTTC
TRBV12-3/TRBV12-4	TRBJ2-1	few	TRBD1	CASSLKQGPYNEQFF	TGTGCCAGCAGTTTAAAACAGGGGCCCTACAATGAGCAGTTCTTC
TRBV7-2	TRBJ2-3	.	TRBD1	CASSPEGTGTDTQYF	TGTGCCAGCAGCCCGGAAGGGACAGGAACAGATACGCAGTATTTT
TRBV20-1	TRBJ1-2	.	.	CSARVIYGYTF	TGCAGTGCTAGAGTCATCTATGGCTACACCTTC
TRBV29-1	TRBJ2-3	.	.	CSVELGVSDTQYF	TGCAGCGTTGAATTGGGGGTTTCTGATACGCAGTATTTT